This TCR beta chain was retrieved from a study of blood T cell repertoires in COVID-19. The table came from immunoSEQ multiplex PCR; TCRdb's copy has only in-frame clones and leaves some out. This table holds 200,000 to 250,000 clones, about 88% found once. This sequence originates from a man aged 45-65 years who had recovered from COVID-19. The source material was peripheral blood.

DNA of the CDR3: TGTGCCATCAGTTCAGGACTTTACACAGATACGCAGTATTTT. This sequence encodes CAISSGLYTDTQYF. The chain employs TRBV10-3 and TRBJ2-3; D perhaps matches TRBD2 (5 bases). From germline, CDR1 is ENHRY and CDR2 SYGVKD. The V end lost 5 bases, the J end lost 2 bases, and 11 bases lay between the germline ends. This CDR3 spans 14 amino acids.